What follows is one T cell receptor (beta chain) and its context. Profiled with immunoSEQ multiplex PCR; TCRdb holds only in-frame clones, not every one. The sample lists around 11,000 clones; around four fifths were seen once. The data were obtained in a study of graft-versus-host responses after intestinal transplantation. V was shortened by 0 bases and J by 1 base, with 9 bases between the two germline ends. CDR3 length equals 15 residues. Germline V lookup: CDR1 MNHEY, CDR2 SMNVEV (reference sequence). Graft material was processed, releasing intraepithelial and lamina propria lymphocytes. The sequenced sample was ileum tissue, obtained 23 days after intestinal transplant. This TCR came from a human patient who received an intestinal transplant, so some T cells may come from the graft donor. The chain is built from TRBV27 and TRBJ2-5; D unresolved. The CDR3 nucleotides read TGTGCCAGCAGTTTATCCCGAAGTAGCCAAGAGACCCAGTACTTC. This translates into CASSLSRSSQETQYF.